One sample yielded the 2 T cell receptor beta chains listed below, sequenced in a study of CD8 T cells in Susac syndrome. Reverse transcription of roughly 0.5 to 1 ug RNA used random hexamers. Using its own MiXCR run on the immunoSEQ multiplex PCR reads, TCRdb lists one record per CDR3 protein. The sample holds roughly 84,000 distinct CDR3 sequences, approximately 96% seen once. Specimen: CD8+ T cells from PBMCs. These TCRs come from a human donor with Susac syndrome.

The V call is TRBV7-8, the J call TRBJ2-3, with a tentative D call TRBD2 (7 bases). Germline CDR1 and CDR2: SGHVS and FQNEAQ. The CDR3 is 17 amino acids. Trimming pared 3 bases from V and 2 bases from J, leaving 18 bases between. The CDR3 protein is CASSFGRGAGDTDTQYF. CDR3 DNA: TGTGCCAGCAGCTTCGGACGGGGGGCGGGGGACACAGATACGCAGTATTTT. Combining the CDR3 with reference TRBV7-8 and TRBJ2-3 gives the whole variable domain GAGVSQSPRYKVAKRGQDVALRCDPISGHVSLFWYQQALGQGPEFLTYFQNEAQLDKSGLPSDRFFAERPEGSVSTLKIQRTQQEDSAVYLCASSFGRGAGDTDTQYFGPGTRLTVL.

The chain carries TRBV29-1 and TRBJ2-1; D unclear. Germline V gives CDR1 SQVTM, CDR2 ANQGSEA. Deletions cut 7 bases from V and 9 bases from J, with 13 bases between. This CDR3 comprises 11 residues. The CDR3 loop is CSAQPRGEQFF. CDR3 coding DNA: TGCAGCGCCCAGCCCCGTGGTGAGCAGTTCTTC.